Below, one T cell receptor beta chain is given with its context. The authors ran a second PCR of roughly 7 to 11 cycles using a sample-barcoded 5' primer and a J-beta primer mix. Each CDR3 protein gets one entry after TCRdb re-called the 5' RACE reads with MiXCR. This sample yields 800,000 to 950,000 distinct CDR3 sequences, of which about 34% are seen a single time; roughly 13% belongs to the top ten. The record originates from a study of blood T cells in healthy people across ages. This CDR3 comprises 15 residues. Germline CDR1 is SEHNR and CDR2 is FQNEAQ (reference sequence). Trimming took off 2 bases at V and 1 base at J, with 11 bases between the two ends.

This receptor was identified in a young man in good health. The V and J genes are TRBV7-9 and TRBJ2-5, with D tentatively TRBD2 (5 bases). What was sequenced was blood. The CDR3 region is CASSLTGSPQETQYF. DNA for the CDR3: TGTGCCAGCAGCTTAACGGGGAGCCCCCAAGAGACCCAGTACTTC.